These T cell receptor beta chains were read from a single sample in a study of identical twins. TCRdb re-called the 5' RACE reads through MiXCR, storing one row per CDR3 protein. The table shows fewer than 250,000 distinct CDR3 sequences, with about 7.5% occurring only once. These data were likewise used in another study, on yellow fever vaccine responses in identical twins.

Source material: CD8+ T cells sorted from blood. The receptors were gathered from a woman aged 18-35 years in good health. Each CDR3 is given without its conserved first and last residue.

v_gene | CDR3aa
TRBV2 | ASSEGSGEQF
TRBV5-6 | ASSLSERPYNEQF
TRBV4-2 | ASSQGSLLDRGPDTEAF
TRBV29-1 | SVEVGGSSYNEQF
TRBV20-1 | SARAGGYEQY
TRBV15 | ATSRADGISGANVLT
TRBV13 | ASSETDSSVSTDTQY
TRBV20-1 | SAVGASRGYGYT
TRBV28 | ASSRFEGASTDTQY
TRBV12-3/TRBV12-4 | ASSLRQETQY
TRBV5-1 | ASSARQGPTADTQY
TRBV9 | ASSVGGAGTDTQY
TRBV6-5 | ASSYGQPGGGYT
TRBV3-1 | ASSQVRASPSYEQY
TRBV6-1 | ASSLSSGGARETQY
TRBV7-9 | ASSLASGAPYEQY
TRBV27 | ASTPGGSYNEQF
TRBV7-8 | ASSLVPSGDTDTQY
TRBV29-1 | SVEAARRTGVYNEQF
TRBV7-6 | ASSPSGSYPHEQF
TRBV29-1 | SVWDSDSGNTIY
TRBV7-8 | ASSLRGFEAF
TRBV29-1 | SVEGLAGDGYNEQF
TRBV7-9 | ASSPPSTDTQY
TRBV28 | ASSPDRGNTEAF
TRBV6-1 | ASSDDRGYADTQY
TRBV2 | ASSERQGYYEQY
TRBV7-8 | ASSSRGVQGELF
TRBV5-1 | ASSLEWTSVKETQY
TRBV5-1 | ASSWGLLLRPEQY
TRBV5-5 | ASREGMWGYT
TRBV29-1 | SVTWGADTQY
TRBV6-2/TRBV6-3 | ASSSETRGRSYNEQF
TRBV5-1 | ASSSGASSLETQY